The 26 T cell receptor beta chains presented below share a single source sample, sequenced in a study of cytomegalovirus exposure and HLA in healthy donors. Only in-frame clones appear in the TCRdb table, and some are missing; sequencing was by immunoSEQ multiplex PCR. The sample carries some 350,000 clones, roughly 87% recorded once. The sequencing sample was made of PBMCs. Receptors were obtained from a woman in her 30s in good health and CMV-seropositive.

This clone showed up just once. This chain joins TRBV5-1 and TRBJ1-2; 7 nucleotides line up with TRBD1. CDR3 size: 15 residues. Germline V CDR1 and CDR2: SGHRS, YFSETQ. V shed 1 base, J shed 4 bases, and the junction held 7 bases outside the gene matches. Here the CDR3 DNA reads TGCGCCAGCAGCTTGAATACAGGGGCCATCTATGGCTACACCTTC. Encoded protein: CASSLNTGAIYGYTF. The full variable domain, completed using reference TRBV5-1 and TRBJ1-2, is KAGVTQTPRYLIKTRGQQVTLSCSPISGHRSVSWYQQTPGQGLQFLFEYFSETQRNKGNFPGRFSGRQFSNSRSEMNVSTLELGDSALYLCASSLNTGAIYGYTFGSGTRLTVV.

The chain recombines TRBV9 with TRBJ2-1, with 7 nucleotides matching TRBD2. The CDR3 is 13 amino acids. Germline V gene sequence: CDR1 SGDLS, CDR2 YYNGEE. V dropped 0 bases and J dropped 10; count of bases not matched to a gene: 4. The CDR3 sequence is CASSVDGAGEQFF. CDR3 coding DNA: TGTGCCAGCAGCGTAGATGGAGCGGGGGAGCAGTTCTTC.

V usage is TRBV5-1 and J usage is TRBJ1-2, with 7 bases matching TRBD1. This CDR3 region has 16 residues. CDR1 is SGHRS, CDR2 YFSETQ, per germline. V lost 0 bases, J lost 4 bases, and 9 bases stayed unmatched. The CDR3, as DNA: TGCGCCAGCAGCTTGGAGCCCGGACAGGAGATCTATGGCTACACCTTC. It encodes CASSLEPGQEIYGYTF.

The genes are TRBV11-3 and TRBJ1-1, with D unresolved. Trimming took 1 base from V and 0 from J, leaving 3 bases between them. CDR1 SGHNT and CDR2 YENEEA come from the germline V gene. The CDR3 totals 13 residues. CDR3 loop: CASSLVVNTEAFF. The DNA for the CDR3 is TGTGCCAGCAGCTTAGTTGTGAACACTGAAGCTTTCTTT.

The chain carries TRBV2 and TRBJ2-7; possibly TRBD1 for D (6 bases). This CDR3 has 14 amino acids. Germline CDR1 SNHLY, CDR2 FYNNEI. Trimming took off 5 bases at V and 0 bases at J, with 11 bases between the two ends. The CDR3, as DNA: TGTGCCAGCAGTTTAGACAGGTCCTCCTACGAGCAGTACTTC. Translating gives CASSLDRSSYEQYF.

The chain recombines TRBV5-4 with TRBJ2-7; TRBD2 matches at 7 bases. V dropped 0 bases and J dropped 11; count of bases not matched to a gene: 5. The germline V gene has CDR1 SGHNT and CDR2 YYREEE (reference sequence). The CDR3 is 12 residues long. CDR3 residues: CASSLGAGEEYF. The CDR3 region has the DNA TGTGCCAGCAGCTTGGGGGCGGGAGAGGAGTACTTC.

J is TRBJ2-6 and V is TRBV27, with 8 bases fitting TRBD2. This CDR3 has 14 amino acids. CDR1 and CDR2 (germline): MNHEY, SMNVEV (reference sequence). Trimming cost V 10 bases and J 3 bases; bases outside gene matches: 5. The CDR3 DNA follows: TGTGCCACCATACGGGGGGGTGGGGCCAACGTCCTGACTTTC. This translates into CATIRGGGANVLTF.

The chain recombines TRBV5-1 with TRBJ2-7, with D possibly TRBD2 on 6 matching bases. V was cut by 1 base and J by 2 bases, with 13 bases left in between. CDR1 and CDR2 from the germline V gene are SGHRS and YFSETQ. The length of the CDR3 is 15 residues. CDR3 region: CASSLIPSATYEQYF. The CDR3 DNA sequence: TGCGCCAGCAGCTTGATTCCTAGCGCTACCTACGAGCAGTACTTC. The whole variable domain, filled in from reference TRBV5-1 and TRBJ2-7, reads KAGVTQTPRYLIKTRGQQVTLSCSPISGHRSVSWYQQTPGQGLQFLFEYFSETQRNKGNFPGRFSGRQFSNSRSEMNVSTLELGDSALYLCASSLIPSATYEQYFGPGTRLTVT.

The chain links TRBV30 to TRBJ2-7, with 7 bases aligning to TRBD2. Germline V gene data show CDR1 as GTSNPN and CDR2 as SVGIG (reference sequence). V dropped 0 bases and J dropped 4; count of bases not matched to a gene: 9. This CDR3 contains 15 residues. The CDR3 bases are TGTGCCTGGAGTGTACATGGGGGAGGGAGGTACGAGCAGTACTTC. This sequence encodes CAWSVHGGGRYEQYF.

The V call is TRBV4-3, the J call TRBJ2-1, with 9 bases matching TRBD1. After removal of 0 bases from V and 6 bases from J, the junction contained 6 bases not matched to a gene. The CDR3 is 16 amino acids. Germline V gene lookup returns CDR1 LGHNA and CDR2 YSLEER. The CDR3 DNA reads as TGCGCCAGCAGCCAAGATCTGGGGACAGGGATCAATGAGCAGTTCTTC. It specifies CASSQDLGTGINEQFF.

The V call is TRBV7-3, the J call TRBJ2-7, with D perhaps TRBD1 or TRBD2 (5 bases each). The CDR3 sequence is 20 residues long. V shed 1 base and J shed 0 bases, with 25 bases lying between them. Germline assignment: CDR1 SGHTA and CDR2 FQGTGA. As DNA, the CDR3 is TGTGCCAGCAGCTTAAGCGGACCCTGGGGGAACCCGCCCATCTCCTACGAGCAGTACTTC. Protein sequence: CASSLSGPWGNPPISYEQYF.

J is TRBJ2-1 and V is TRBV15; D gene ambiguous. The germline gives CDR1 LNHNV, CDR2 YYDKDF (reference sequence). The CDR3 loop spans 14 amino acids. The V end was cut by 1 base, the J end by 10 bases, with 14 bases between. DNA of the CDR3: TGTGCCACCAGCAGAGCCAGTGGGTCGCCCGAGCAGTTCTTC. Its translation is CATSRASGSPEQFF.

The chain recombines TRBV27 with TRBJ1-1; TRBD1 agrees at 7 bases. The junction had 7 bases not matched to a gene; V was cut back by 4 bases and J by 8 bases. Germline CDR1 is MNHEY and CDR2 is SMNVEV (reference sequence). The CDR3 sequence is 13 residues long. CDR3 protein: CASSSVRDREAFF. CDR3 in DNA: TGTGCCAGCAGTTCCGTCCGGGACAGAGAAGCTTTCTTT.

The rearrangement uses TRBV7-9 and TRBJ2-5, with a tentative D call TRBD2 (5 bases). The J call may be faulty, since TRBJ2-7 better matches the DNA end. Germline V gene data show CDR1 as SEHNR and CDR2 as FQNEAQ (reference sequence). The CDR3 extends over 14 amino acids. This CDR3 is CASSSRDLSYEQYF. CDR3 sequence (DNA): TGTGCCAGCAGCTCCCGGGATCTCTCCTACGAGCAGTACTTC.

As concerns this clone: The sample contains more than one DNA sequence encoding this CDR3. The CDR3 DNA reads as TGTGCCAGCAGTTTGTCGCGCACAGATACGCAGTATTTT. Amino acids: CASSLSRTDTQYF. This chain connects TRBV27 to TRBJ2-3; no reliable D call. Per germline, CDR1 MNHEY and CDR2 SMNVEV (reference sequence). The CDR3 totals 13 residues. The ends were cut back, 3 bases at V and 1 base at J, with 5 bases in the middle.

Only a few counts were recorded for this clone. The chain's CDR3 is CASSEGYSGNTIYF. Written as DNA, the CDR3 is TGTGCCAGCAGTGAAGGGTACTCTGGAAACACCATATATTTT. V and J are TRBV25-1 and TRBJ1-3; D remains ambiguous. The CDR3 is 14 residues long. Trimming removed 2 bases at V and 0 bases at J, with 5 bases between. Germline CDR1 is MGHDK and CDR2 is SYGVNS.

A few counts support this clone. This may come from a read error, since a much larger clone is one base off. The chain carries TRBV7-3 and TRBJ1-5; D remains ambiguous. Deletions cut 1 base from V and 0 bases from J, with 1 base between. The CDR3 consists of 13 residues. Germline values: CDR1 SGHTA, CDR2 FQGTGA. The CDR3 DNA reads as TGTGCCAGCAGCTTAAGTAGCAATCAGCCCCAGCATTTT. Its translation: CASSLSSNQPQHF.

The CDR3 nucleotides are TGTGCCAGCAGCTTGGTACCCCGGGGACAGGGTACATCAGATACGCAGTATTTT. Its translation is CASSLVPRGQGTSDTQYF. The chain carries TRBV5-5 and TRBJ2-3, with TRBD1 matching 9 bases. This CDR3 has 18 amino acids. CDR1 SGHKS and CDR2 YYEKEE come from the germline V gene (reference sequence). Losses at the gene ends were 0 bases for V and 4 bases for J; bases not matched to a gene: 12.

Concerning this clone: The CDR3 ends on some other residue instead of the conserved phenylalanine or tryptophan, so this is likely a read error. Because the CDR3's place on the DNA is in doubt, the DNA is left out and the CDR3 is given as listed by TCRdb. The chain couples TRBV9 to TRBJ1-2. The germline CDR1 and CDR2 sequences are SGDLS and YYNGEE. The CDR3 adds up to 11 amino acids, both ends counted. CDR3 in amino acids: CASSVNTQPSL.

The table lists this clone with a few counts. The CDR3 sequence: CASSAGTEYGYTF. The CDR3, as DNA: TGTGCCAGCAGCGCCGGGACAGAGTATGGCTACACCTTC. The rearrangement uses TRBV9 and TRBJ1-2, with 7 bases that match TRBD1. V was clipped by 3 bases and J by 5 bases; unmatched bases: 4. In germline, CDR1 is SGDLS, CDR2 YYNGEE. CDR3 length: 13 amino acids.

J is TRBJ1-2 and V is TRBV27; TRBD1 agrees at 7 bases. V was pared by 10 bases and J by 8 bases, with 13 bases of the junction left unmatched. The length of the CDR3 is 13 residues. Per germline, CDR1 MNHEY and CDR2 SMNVEV (reference sequence). CDR3 nucleotide sequence: TGTGCCACCAGCCCGACAGGGATGGTAGGCTACACCTTC. Its protein product is CATSPTGMVGYTF.

This sequence joins TRBV19 and TRBJ2-6; D might be TRBD1 (6 bases). Germline V CDR1 and CDR2: LNHDA, SQIVND (reference sequence). The CDR3 runs to 13 residues. V lost 5 bases, J lost 4 bases, and 6 bases lay in between. CDR3 in amino acids: CASSGQGANVLTF. The CDR3 nucleotides are TGTGCCAGTAGTGGACAGGGGGCCAACGTCCTGACTTTC. Looking up the rest from reference TRBV19 and TRBJ2-6 gives the full variable domain: DGGITQSPKYLFRKEGQNVTLSCEQNLNHDAMYWYRQDPGQGLRLIYYSQIVNDFQKGDIAEGYSVSREKKESFPLTVTSAQKNPTAFYLCASSGQGANVLTFGAGSRLTVL.

This clone was seen only once. The chain employs TRBV18 and TRBJ2-5, with a possible D match to TRBD1 (6 bases). Per the germline V gene, CDR1 is KGHSH and CDR2 is LQKENI. The CDR3 is 13 residues long. V was shortened by 4 bases and J by 2 bases, with 8 bases between the two germline ends. CDR3 bases: TGTGCCAGCTCACTCGGACAGCAAGAGACCCAGTACTTC. Residues: CASSLGQQETQYF.

This clone has just one count. The chain couples TRBV20-1 to TRBJ1-1; D unclear. Deletions cut 3 bases from V and 8 bases from J, with 7 bases between. Germline values: CDR1 DFQATT, CDR2 SNEGSKA (reference sequence). The CDR3 length is 10 residues. The CDR3 nucleotides are TGCAGTGCTAGTCCCGGGGAAGCTTTCTTT. This translates into CSASPGEAFF.

The chain couples TRBV1 to TRBJ2-7; the table names TRBD1, a call not compared with the DNA. TRBV1 is flagged as a pseudogene. There are 14 residues in the CDR3. DNA for the CDR3: TGCACCAGCAGCCAAGAAGCAGGTACCTACGAGCAGTACTTC. Protein product: CTSSQEAGTYEQYF.

The CDR3 region has the DNA TGTGCCAGCAGCTTAGTTTTACGAAGCACAGATACGCAGTATTTT. It yields the protein CASSLVLRSTDTQYF. The chain links TRBV7-2 to TRBJ2-3; no firm D call. CDR3 length: 15 amino acids. Trimming left V 1 base short and J 0 bases short, with 8 bases between. Looked up from germline, CDR1 is SGHTA and CDR2 is FQGNSA.